This T cell receptor (beta chain) was captured by sequencing in a study of CD8+ T cells in alopecia areata. Study in general: Twice daily, treated patients received 5 to 10 mg of oral tofacitinib.

This CDR3 region has 16 residues. Trimming removed 4 bases at V and 8 bases at J, with 22 bases between. CDR1 SGHDT and CDR2 YYEEEE come from the germline V gene. cDNA serving as the sequencing template came from extracted, reverse transcribed RNA. The assay was immunoSEQ multiplex PCR, and TCRdb's table has in-frame clones only and misses some. This table holds roughly 200,000 clones, over 55% found once. Specimen: CD4+ T cells sorted from blood, collected at week 0. This chain links TRBV5-6 with TRBJ1-5; no reliable D call. The receptor's source is a human donor with alopecia areata. CDR3 bases: TGTGCCAGCAGCAAGCTAATTCCCGGGCCGCCTGAGCCCCAGCATTTT. Residues: CASSKLIPGPPEPQHF.